A single TCR beta chain is shown here with its context. As yet, its antigen is unknown. The data stem from a study of lymphopenia after photon versus proton radiotherapy. Overall study results and limits: Survival link was tested only in deceased patients; proton benefit remains a possibility. After lymphocyte nadir, photon-treated repertoires showed oligoclonal expansion, especially CD8+ Temra.

This CDR3 has 19 residues. From germline, CDR1 is LNHNV and CDR2 YYDKDF (reference sequence). Trimming removed 0 bases at V and 1 base at J, with 19 bases between. Generated by immunoSEQ multiplex PCR, the TCRdb table keeps only in-frame clones and is missing some. This table holds 89,000 or so clones, about 86% found once. The starting material was peripheral blood, obtained from a patient treated with proton-based radiotherapy. The chain carries TRBV15 and TRBJ1-3; the D is unclear. This TCR was recovered from a man aged 55 to 69 with pancreatic cancer. The CDR3 DNA is TGTGCCACCAGCAGAGACGGACTCGGCCAACACCGGTCTGGAAACACCATATATTTT. It translates to CATSRDGLGQHRSGNTIYF.